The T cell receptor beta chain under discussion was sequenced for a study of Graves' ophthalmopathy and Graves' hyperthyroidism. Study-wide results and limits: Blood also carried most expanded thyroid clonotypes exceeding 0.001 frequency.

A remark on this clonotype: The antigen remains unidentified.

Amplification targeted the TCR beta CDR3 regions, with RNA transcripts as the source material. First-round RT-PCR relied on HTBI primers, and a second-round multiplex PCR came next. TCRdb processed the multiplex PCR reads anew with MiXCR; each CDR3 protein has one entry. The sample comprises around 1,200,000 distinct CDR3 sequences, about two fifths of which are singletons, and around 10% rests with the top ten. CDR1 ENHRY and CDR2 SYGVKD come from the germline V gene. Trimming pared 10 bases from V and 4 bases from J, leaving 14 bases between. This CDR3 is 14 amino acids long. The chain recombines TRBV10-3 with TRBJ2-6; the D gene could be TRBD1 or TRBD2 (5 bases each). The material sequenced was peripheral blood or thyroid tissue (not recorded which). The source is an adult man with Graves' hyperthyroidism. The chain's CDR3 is CASLGETGANVLTF. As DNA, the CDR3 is TGTGCCAGCCTAGGGGAGACCGGGGCCAACGTCCTGACTTTC.